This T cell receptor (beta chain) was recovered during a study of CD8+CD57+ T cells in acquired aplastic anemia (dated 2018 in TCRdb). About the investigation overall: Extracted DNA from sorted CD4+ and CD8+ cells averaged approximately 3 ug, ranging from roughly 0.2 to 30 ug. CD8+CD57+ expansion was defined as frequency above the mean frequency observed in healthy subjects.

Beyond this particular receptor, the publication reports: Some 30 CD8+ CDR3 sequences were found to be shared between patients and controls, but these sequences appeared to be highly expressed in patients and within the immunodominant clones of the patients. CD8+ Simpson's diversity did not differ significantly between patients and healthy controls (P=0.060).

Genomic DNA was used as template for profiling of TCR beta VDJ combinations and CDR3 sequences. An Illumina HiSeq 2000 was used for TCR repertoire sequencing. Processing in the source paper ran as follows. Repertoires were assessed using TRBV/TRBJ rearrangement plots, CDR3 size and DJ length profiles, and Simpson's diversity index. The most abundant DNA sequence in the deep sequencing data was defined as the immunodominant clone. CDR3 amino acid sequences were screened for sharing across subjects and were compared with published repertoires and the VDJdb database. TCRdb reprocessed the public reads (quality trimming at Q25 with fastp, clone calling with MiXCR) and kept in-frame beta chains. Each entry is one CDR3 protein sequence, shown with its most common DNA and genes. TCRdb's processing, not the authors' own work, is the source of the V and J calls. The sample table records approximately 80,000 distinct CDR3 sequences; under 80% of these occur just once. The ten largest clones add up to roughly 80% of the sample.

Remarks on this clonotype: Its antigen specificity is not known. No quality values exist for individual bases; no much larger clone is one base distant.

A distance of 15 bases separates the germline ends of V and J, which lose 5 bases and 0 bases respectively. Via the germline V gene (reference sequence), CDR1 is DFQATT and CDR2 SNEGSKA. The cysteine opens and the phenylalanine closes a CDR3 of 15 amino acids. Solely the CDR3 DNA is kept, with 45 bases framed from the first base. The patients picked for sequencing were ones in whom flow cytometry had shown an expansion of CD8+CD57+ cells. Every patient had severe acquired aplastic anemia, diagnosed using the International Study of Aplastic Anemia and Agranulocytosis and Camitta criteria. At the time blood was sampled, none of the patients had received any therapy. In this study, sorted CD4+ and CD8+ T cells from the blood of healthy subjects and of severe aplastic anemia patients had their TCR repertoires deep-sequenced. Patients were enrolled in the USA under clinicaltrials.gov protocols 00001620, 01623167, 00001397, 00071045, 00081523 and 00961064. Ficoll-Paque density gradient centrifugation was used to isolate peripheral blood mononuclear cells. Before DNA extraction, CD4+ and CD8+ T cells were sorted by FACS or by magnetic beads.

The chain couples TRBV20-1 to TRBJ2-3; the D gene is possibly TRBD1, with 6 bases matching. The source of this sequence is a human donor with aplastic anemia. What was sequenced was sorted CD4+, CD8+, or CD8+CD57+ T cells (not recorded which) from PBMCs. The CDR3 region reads CSAVNGQSSTDTQYF. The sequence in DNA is TGCAGTGCTGTTAATGGACAGTCTAGCACAGATACGCAGTATTTT.